The entry below gives a single T cell receptor (beta chain) sequence along with its context. The antigen is undetermined. TCRdb's table, derived via immunoSEQ multiplex PCR, lists solely in-frame clones and lacks some. The table has approximately 190,000 clones, about 94% seen once. The source of the sample is a study of T cell responses to AZD1222 COVID-19 vaccine. Study in general: Pooled together were second doses at about 4 or about 12 weeks. Study-wide points: Mostly white British, mostly female donors; authors suggested clonal diversity may be underestimated. The study sampled repertoires only after the peak T cell response. Baseline seropositivity characterized only six AZD1222 recipients.

The clonotype originates from an adult in good health. Sequenced material: peripheral blood, taken on day 0 of AZD1222 vaccination.

The CDR3 here is CASSLVSGSGEKLFF. Written as DNA, the CDR3 is TGCGCCAGCAGCTTGGTTTCGGGGAGTGGTGAAAAACTGTTTTTT. V gene TRBV5-1 combines with J gene TRBJ1-4; D unresolved. Between the trimmed V and J ends, which lost 0 bases and 7 bases, there was a span of 13 bases. CDR1 is SGHRS, CDR2 YFSETQ, per germline. The CDR3 has 15 residues.